The 2 T cell receptor beta chains below come from one sample, sequenced in a study of blood T cell repertoires in COVID-19. Method: immunoSEQ multiplex PCR; TCRdb's copy keeps in-frame clones and lacks some. The repertoire holds about 250,000 clones, with 70% to 90% as singletons. Sequencing was carried out using PBMCs or T cells enriched from blood (not recorded which). These receptors all stem from a woman aged 25-40 years who had recovered from COVID-19.

As regards this clone: In the same sample, other DNA sequences code for this CDR3. As DNA, the CDR3 is TGTGCCAGCTCACCGCTAATAGAGACCCAGTACTTC. Translated, it gives CASSPLIETQYF. The chain couples TRBV18 to TRBJ2-5; no clear D. Germline CDR1 reads KGHSH; CDR2 reads LQKENI. This CDR3 contains 12 residues. The germline V and J ends were trimmed by 3 bases and 4 bases, with 6 bases remaining between them.

The chain couples TRBV14 to TRBJ1-4; D is unresolved. Per germline, CDR1 SGHDN and CDR2 FVKESK. This CDR3 region has 16 residues. Trimming cost V 10 bases and J 0 bases, with 18 bases left between them. For the CDR3, the DNA is TGTGCCACTCAAGCACCTCGAGAACCAACTAATGAAAAACTGTTTTTT. It specifies CATQAPREPTNEKLFF.